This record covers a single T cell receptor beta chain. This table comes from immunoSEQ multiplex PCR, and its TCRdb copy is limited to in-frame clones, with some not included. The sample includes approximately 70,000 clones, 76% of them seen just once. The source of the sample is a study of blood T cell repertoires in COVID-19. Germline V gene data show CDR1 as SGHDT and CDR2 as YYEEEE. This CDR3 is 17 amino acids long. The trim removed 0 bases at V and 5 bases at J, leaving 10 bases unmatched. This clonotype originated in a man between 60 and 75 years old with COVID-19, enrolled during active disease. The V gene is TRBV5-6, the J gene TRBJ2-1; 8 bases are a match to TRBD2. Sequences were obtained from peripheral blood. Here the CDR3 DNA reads TGTGCCAGCAGCTTGGAAGTTAGCGGGGATAAAAACAATGAGCAGTTCTTC. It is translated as CASSLEVSGDKNNEQFF.